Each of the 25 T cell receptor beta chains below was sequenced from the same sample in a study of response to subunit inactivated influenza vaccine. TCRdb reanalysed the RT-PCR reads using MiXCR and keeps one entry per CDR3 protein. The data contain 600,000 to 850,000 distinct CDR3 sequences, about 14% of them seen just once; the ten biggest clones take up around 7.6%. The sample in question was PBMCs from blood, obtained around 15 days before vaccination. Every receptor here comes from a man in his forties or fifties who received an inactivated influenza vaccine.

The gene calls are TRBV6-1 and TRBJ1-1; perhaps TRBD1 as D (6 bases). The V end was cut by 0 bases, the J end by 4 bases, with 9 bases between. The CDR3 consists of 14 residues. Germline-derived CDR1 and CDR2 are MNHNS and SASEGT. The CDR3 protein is CASSEAGAGTEAFF. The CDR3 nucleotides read TGTGCCAGCAGTGAAGCGGGGGCGGGCACTGAAGCTTTCTTT.

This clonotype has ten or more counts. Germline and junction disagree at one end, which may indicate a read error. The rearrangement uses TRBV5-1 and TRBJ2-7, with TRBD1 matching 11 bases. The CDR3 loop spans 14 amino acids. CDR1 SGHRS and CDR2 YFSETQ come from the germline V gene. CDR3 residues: CASSFGTGGYEQYF. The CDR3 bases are TGTGCCAGCAGTTTTGGGACAGGGGGTTACGAGCAGTACTTC.

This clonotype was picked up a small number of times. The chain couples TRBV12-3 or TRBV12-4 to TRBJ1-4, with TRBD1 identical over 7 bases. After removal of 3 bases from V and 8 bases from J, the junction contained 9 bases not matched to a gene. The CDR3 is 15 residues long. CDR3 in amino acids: CASSFDNRGYEKLFF. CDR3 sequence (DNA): TGTGCCAGCAGTTTTGACAACAGGGGATACGAAAAACTGTTTTTT.

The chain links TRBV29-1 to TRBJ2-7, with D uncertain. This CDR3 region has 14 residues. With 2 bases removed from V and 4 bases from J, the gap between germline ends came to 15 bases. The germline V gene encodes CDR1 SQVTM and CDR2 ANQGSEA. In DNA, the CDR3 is TGCAGCGTTGAAAGTGGGCAGACGCTTTACGAGCAGTACTTC. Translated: CSVESGQTLYEQYF.

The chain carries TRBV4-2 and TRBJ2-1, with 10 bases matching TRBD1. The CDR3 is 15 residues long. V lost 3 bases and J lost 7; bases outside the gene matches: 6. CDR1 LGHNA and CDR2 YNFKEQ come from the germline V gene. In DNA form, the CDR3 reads TGTGCCAGCAGCCAGGCGGGACAGGGGCTAAATGAGCAGTTCTTC. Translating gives CASSQAGQGLNEQFF.

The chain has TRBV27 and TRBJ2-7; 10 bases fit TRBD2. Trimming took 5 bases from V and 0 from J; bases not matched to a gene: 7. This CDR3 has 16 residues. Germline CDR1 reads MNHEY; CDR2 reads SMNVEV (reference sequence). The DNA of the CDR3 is TGTGCCAGCAGTGGCCTAGCGGGGGTAAGCTCCTACGAGCAGTACTTC. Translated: CASSGLAGVSSYEQYF.

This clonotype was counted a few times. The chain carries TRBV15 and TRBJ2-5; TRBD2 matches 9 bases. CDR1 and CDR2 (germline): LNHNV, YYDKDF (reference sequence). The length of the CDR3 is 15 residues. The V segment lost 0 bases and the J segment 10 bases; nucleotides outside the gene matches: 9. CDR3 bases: TGTGCCACCAGCAGAGATTGGGCGGGAGGGAGGAACCAGTACTTC. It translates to CATSRDWAGGRNQYF.

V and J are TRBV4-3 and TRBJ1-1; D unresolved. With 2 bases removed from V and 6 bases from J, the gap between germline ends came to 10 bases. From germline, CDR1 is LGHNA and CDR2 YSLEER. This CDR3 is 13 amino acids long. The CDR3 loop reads CASSQFMEAEAFF. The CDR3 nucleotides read TGCGCCAGCAGCCAATTCATGGAAGCTGAAGCTTTCTTT.

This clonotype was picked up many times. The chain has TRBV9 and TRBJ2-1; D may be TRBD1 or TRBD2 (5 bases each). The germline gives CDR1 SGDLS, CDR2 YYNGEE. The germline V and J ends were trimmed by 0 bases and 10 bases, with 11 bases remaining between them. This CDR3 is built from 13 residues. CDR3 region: CASSVGGTREQFF. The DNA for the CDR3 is TGTGCCAGCAGCGTAGGGGGGACCCGGGAGCAGTTCTTC.

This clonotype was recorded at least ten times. In DNA form, the CDR3 reads TGTGCCAGCAGCTTAAGCAGGGGACAAGAGACCCAGTACTTC. It translates to CASSLSRGQETQYF. V and J are TRBV7-8 and TRBJ2-5; maybe TRBD1 (6 bases). The germline CDR1 and CDR2 sequences are SGHVS and FQNEAQ. The V end lost 2 bases, the J end lost 2 bases, and 9 bases lay between the germline ends. The CDR3 runs 14 residues.

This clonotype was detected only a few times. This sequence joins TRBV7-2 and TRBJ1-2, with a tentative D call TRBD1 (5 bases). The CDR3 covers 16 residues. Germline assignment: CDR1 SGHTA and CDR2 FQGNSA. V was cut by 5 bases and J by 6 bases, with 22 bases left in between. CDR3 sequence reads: CASSPLPGTPAHGYTF. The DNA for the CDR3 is TGTGCCAGCAGCCCGCTGCCCGGGACTCCTGCTCATGGCTACACCTTC.

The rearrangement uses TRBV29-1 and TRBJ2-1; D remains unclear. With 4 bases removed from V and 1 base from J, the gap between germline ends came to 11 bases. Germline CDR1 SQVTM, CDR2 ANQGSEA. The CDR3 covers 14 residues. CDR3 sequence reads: CSVVDGRSYNEQFF. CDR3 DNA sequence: TGCAGCGTTGTTGACGGCAGGTCCTACAATGAGCAGTTCTTC.

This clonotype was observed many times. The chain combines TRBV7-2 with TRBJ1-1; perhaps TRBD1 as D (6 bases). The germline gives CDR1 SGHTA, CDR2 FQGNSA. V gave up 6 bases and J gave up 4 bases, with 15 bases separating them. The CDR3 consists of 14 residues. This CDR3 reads CASSSQGFVTEAFF. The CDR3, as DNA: TGTGCCAGCAGTTCACAGGGTTTTGTCACTGAAGCTTTCTTT. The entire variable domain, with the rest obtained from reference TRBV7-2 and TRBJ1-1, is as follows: GAGVSQSPSNKVTEKGKDVELRCDPISGHTALYWYRQSLGQGLEFLIYFQGNSAPDKSGLPSDRFSAERTGGSVSTLTIQRTQQEDSAVYLCASSSQGFVTEAFFGQGTRLTVV.

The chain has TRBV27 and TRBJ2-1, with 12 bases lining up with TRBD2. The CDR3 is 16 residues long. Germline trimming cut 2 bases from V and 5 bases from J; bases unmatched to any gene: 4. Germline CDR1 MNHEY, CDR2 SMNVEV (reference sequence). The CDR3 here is CASSLIASGGDNEQFF. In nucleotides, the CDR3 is TGTGCCAGCAGTTTAATAGCTAGCGGGGGGGACAATGAGCAGTTCTTC.

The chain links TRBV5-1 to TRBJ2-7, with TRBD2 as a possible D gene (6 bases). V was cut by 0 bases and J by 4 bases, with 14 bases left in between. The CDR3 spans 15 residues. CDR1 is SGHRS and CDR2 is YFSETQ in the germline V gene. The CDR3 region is CASSLDPSALYEQYF. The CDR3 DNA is TGCGCCAGCAGCTTGGATCCTAGCGCCCTATACGAGCAGTACTTC.

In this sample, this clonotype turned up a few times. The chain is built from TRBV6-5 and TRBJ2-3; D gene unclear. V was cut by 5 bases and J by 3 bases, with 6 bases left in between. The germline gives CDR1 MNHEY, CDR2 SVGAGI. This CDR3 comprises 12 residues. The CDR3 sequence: CASSTQTDTQYF. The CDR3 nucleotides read TGTGCCAGCAGTACACAGACAGATACGCAGTATTTT.

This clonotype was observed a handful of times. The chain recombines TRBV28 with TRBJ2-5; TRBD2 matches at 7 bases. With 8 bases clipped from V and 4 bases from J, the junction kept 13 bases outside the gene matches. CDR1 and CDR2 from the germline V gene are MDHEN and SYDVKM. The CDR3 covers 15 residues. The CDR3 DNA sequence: TGTGCCAGCGTTGGTGGGGCTAGCGGTCGAGAGACCCAGTACTTC. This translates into CASVGGASGRETQYF.

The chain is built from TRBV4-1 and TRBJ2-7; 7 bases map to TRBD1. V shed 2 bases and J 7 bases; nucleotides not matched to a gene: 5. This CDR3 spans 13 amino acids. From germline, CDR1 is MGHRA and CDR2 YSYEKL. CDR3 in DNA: TGCGCCAGCAGCCAAAGACAGGGACGAGAGCAGTACTTC. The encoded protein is CASSQRQGREQYF.

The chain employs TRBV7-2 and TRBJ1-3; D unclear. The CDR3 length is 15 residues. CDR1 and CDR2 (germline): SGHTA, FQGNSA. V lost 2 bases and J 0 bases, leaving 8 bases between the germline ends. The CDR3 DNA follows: TGTGCCAGCAGCTTATTTTCGGACTCTGGAAACACCATATATTTT. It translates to CASSLFSDSGNTIYF.

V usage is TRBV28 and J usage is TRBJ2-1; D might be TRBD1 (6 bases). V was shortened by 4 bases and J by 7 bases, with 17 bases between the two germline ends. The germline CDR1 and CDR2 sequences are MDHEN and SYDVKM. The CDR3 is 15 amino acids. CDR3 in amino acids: CASSYRATLKNEQFF. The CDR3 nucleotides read TGTGCCAGCAGTTACAGGGCCACTCTTAAAAATGAGCAGTTCTTC.

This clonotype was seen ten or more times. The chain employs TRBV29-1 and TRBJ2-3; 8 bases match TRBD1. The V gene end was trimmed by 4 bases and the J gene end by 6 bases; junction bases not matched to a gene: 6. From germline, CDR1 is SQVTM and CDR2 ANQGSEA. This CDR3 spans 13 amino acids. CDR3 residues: CSVGPGGADTQYF. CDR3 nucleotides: TGCAGCGTTGGGCCAGGGGGCGCGGATACGCAGTATTTT.

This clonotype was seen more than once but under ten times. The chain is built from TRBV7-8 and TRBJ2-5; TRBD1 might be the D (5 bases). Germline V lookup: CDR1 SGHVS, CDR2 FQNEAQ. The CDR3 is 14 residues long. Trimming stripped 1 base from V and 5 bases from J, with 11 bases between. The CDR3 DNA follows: TGTGCCAGCAGCTTAGTAGGGGTTCGGGAGACCCAGTACTTC. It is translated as CASSLVGVRETQYF.

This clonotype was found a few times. CDR3 nucleotides: TGTGCCAGCAGTGAATACAGGGGAAGGCATGGCTACACCTTC. Its protein product is CASSEYRGRHGYTF. The chain links TRBV6-4 to TRBJ1-2; 7 nucleotides align to TRBD1. Germline V gene data show CDR1 as MRHNA and CDR2 as SNTAGT. The V and J ends lost 3 bases and 6 bases, in that order; junction bases with no gene match: 7. CDR3 length equals 14 residues.

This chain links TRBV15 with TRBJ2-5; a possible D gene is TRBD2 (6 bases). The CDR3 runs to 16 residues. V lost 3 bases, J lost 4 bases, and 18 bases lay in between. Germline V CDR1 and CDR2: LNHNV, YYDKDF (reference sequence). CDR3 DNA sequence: TGTGCCACCAGCAGGCGGGGAAGGGGAAGAGGAGAGACCCAGTACTTC. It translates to CATSRRGRGRGETQYF.

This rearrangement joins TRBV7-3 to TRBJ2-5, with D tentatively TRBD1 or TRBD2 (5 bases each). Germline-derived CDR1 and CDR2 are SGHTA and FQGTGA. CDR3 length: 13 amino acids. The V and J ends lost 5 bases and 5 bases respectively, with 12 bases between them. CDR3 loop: CASSRRRDETQYF. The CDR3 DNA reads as TGTGCCAGCAGCCGGCGTAGGGACGAGACCCAGTACTTC.